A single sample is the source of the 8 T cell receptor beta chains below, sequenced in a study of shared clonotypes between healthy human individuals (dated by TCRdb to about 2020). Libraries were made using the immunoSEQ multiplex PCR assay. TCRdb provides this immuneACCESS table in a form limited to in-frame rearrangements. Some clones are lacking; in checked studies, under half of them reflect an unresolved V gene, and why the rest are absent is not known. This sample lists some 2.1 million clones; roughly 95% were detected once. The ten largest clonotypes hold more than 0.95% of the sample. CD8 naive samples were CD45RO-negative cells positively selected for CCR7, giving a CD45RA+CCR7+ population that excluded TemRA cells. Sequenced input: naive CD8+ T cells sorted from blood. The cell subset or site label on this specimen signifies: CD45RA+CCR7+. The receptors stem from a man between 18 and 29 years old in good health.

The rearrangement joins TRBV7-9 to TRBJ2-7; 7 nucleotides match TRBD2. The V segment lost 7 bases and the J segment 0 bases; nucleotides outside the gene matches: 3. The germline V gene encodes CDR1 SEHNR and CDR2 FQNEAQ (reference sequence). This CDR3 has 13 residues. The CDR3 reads CASNWDYSYEQYF. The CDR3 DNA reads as TGTGCCAGCAACTGGGACTACTCCTACGAGCAGTACTTC.

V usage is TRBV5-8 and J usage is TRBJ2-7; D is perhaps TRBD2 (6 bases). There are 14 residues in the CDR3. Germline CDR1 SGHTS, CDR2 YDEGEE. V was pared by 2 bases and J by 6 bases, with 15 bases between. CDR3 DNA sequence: TGTGCCAGCAGCTTTATTAGCAGGGAGGCCGAGCAGTACTTC. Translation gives CASSFISREAEQYF. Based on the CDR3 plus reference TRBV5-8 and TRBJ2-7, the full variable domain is EAGVTQSPTHLIKTRGQQATLRCSPISGHTSVYWYQQALGLGLQFLLWYDEGEERNRGNFPPRFSGRQFPNYSSELNVNALELEDSALYLCASSFISREAEQYFGPGTRLTVT.

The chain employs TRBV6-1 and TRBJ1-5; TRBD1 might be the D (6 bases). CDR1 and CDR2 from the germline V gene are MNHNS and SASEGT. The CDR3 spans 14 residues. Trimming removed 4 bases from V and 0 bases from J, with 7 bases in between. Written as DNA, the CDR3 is TGTGCCAGCAGTGCAGGGGATAGCAATCAGCCCCAGCATTTT. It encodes CASSAGDSNQPQHF.

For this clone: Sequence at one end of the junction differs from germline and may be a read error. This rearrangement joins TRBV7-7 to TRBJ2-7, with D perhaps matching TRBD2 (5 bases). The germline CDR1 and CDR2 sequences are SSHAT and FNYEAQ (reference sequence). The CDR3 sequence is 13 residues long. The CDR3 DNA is TGTGCTAGCAGCTTAGCGCGGGCCTACGAGCAGTACTTC. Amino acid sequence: CASSLARAYEQYF.

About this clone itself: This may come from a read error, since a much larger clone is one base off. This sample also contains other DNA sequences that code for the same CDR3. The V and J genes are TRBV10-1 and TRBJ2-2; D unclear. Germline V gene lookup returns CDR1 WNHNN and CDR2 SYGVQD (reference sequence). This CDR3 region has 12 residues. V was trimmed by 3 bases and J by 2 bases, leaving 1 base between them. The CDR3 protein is CASSDNTGELFF. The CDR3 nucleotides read TGCGCCAGCAGTGACAACACCGGGGAGCTGTTTTTT.

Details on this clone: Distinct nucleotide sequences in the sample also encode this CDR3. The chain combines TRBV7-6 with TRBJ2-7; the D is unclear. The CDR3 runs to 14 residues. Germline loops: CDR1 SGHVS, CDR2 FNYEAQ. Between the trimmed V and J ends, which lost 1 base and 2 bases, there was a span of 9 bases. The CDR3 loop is CASSLGQAPYEQYF. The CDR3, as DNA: TGTGCCAGCAGCTTAGGCCAGGCCCCCTACGAGCAGTACTTC.

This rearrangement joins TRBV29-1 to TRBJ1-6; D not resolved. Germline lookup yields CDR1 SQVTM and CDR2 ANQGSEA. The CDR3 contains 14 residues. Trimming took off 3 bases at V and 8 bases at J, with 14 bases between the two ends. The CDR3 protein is CSVDVWEYDSPLHF. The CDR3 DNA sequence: TGCAGCGTTGATGTTTGGGAGTATGATTCACCCCTCCACTTT.

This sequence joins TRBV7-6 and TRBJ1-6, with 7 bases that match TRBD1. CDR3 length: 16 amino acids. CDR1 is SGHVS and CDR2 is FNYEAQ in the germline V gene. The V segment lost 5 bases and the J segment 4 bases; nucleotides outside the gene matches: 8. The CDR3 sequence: CASSPLQGIYNSPLHF. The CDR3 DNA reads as TGTGCCAGCAGCCCATTACAGGGGATTTATAATTCACCCCTCCACTTT. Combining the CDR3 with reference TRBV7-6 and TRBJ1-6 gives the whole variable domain GAGVSQSPRYKVTKRGQDVALRCDPISGHVSLYWYRQALGQGPEFLTYFNYEAQQDKSGLPNDRFSAERPEGSISTLTIQRTEQRDSAMYRCASSPLQGIYNSPLHFGNGTRLTVT.